The 3 T cell receptor beta chains listed next were all sequenced from one sample in a study of identical twins. TCRdb analysed the 5' RACE reads with MiXCR anew, one entry per CDR3 protein. The sample has roughly 630,000 distinct CDR3 sequences, 7.1% seen once; the top ten hold approximately 1.5%. These same data were also listed under a study on yellow fever vaccine responses in identical twins.

The sequencing input was PBMCs. These receptors came from a woman aged 18-29 years in good health.

The chain recombines TRBV29-1 with TRBJ2-2; 9 nucleotides line up with TRBD2. The CDR3 is 14 amino acids. Germline lookup yields CDR1 SQVTM and CDR2 ANQGSEA. Unmatched junction bases numbered 8, after V lost 7 bases and J lost 5 bases. The DNA of the CDR3 is TGCAGCGCCCAAGGAGCGGGAGGAACCGGGGAGCTGTTTTTT. This gives the protein CSAQGAGGTGELFF.

This clonotype was seen at least ten times. The rearrangement joins TRBV4-2 to TRBJ2-2, with TRBD2 matching over 10 bases. The germline V gene has CDR1 LGHNA and CDR2 YNFKEQ. V lost 1 base and J lost 4; bases outside the gene matches: 6. The CDR3 covers 17 residues. Written as DNA, the CDR3 is TGTGCCAGCAGCCAAGTAGGACTAGCGGAAAGCACCGGGGAGCTGTTTTTT. Translating it yields CASSQVGLAESTGELFF.

This clonotype was observed many times. The V and J genes are TRBV10-3 and TRBJ2-5; 7 bases map to TRBD1. This CDR3 comprises 16 residues. Germline loops: CDR1 ENHRY, CDR2 SYGVKD. With 3 bases clipped from V and 2 bases from J, the junction kept 9 bases outside the gene matches. CDR3 amino acids: CAISDYEPGQQETQYF. Here the CDR3 DNA reads TGTGCCATCAGTGACTACGAACCGGGACAGCAAGAGACCCAGTACTTC.